Below are 28 T cell receptor beta chains sequenced from a single sample in a study of blood T cells in healthy people across ages. Together with a sample-barcoded 5' primer, a J-beta primer mix was included in a second PCR lasting about 6 to 11 cycles. Each CDR3 protein is one row after TCRdb ran MiXCR on the 5' RACE reads. Among 600,000 or so distinct CDR3 sequences listed, less than 35% were seen once. Sequencing was done on a sample of blood. The receptor source for this set is a woman older than 75 in good health.

This clonotype was observed at least ten times. V gene TRBV28 combines with J gene TRBJ2-1; possible D gene TRBD2, 6 bases. Germline V gene sequence: CDR1 MDHEN, CDR2 SYDVKM. V shed 3 bases and J shed 11 bases, with 11 bases lying between them. The CDR3 sequence is 12 residues long. As DNA, the CDR3 is TGTGCCAGCAGTTTCTGGACTAAAAAGCAGTTCTTC. Translating gives CASSFWTKKQFF.

This clonotype has a count of ten or more. The rearrangement links TRBV20-1 to TRBJ1-6, with D hard to call. The CDR3 totals 14 residues. Deletions cut 4 bases from V and 4 bases from J, with 11 bases between. Looked up from germline, CDR1 is DFQATT and CDR2 is SNEGSKA (reference sequence). The CDR3 DNA sequence: TGCAGTGCTATGGAAGGATTGTATAATTCACCCCTCCACTTT. Translation gives CSAMEGLYNSPLHF.

This clonotype was recorded at least ten times. V is TRBV7-3 and J is TRBJ2-7, with a weak D call TRBD2 (5 bases). V lost 5 bases and J 2 bases, leaving 13 bases between the germline ends. The germline CDR1 and CDR2 sequences are SGHTA and FQGTGA. The CDR3 contains 14 residues. The CDR3 DNA is TGTGCCAGCAGCCGCTCGGGGATAACCTACGAGCAGTACTTC. The encoded protein is CASSRSGITYEQYF.

This clonotype was counted ten times or more. The V and J genes are TRBV5-1 and TRBJ1-4, with a tentative D call TRBD1 (5 bases). Trimming pared 0 bases from V and 8 bases from J, leaving 11 bases between. Per germline, CDR1 SGHRS and CDR2 YFSETQ. CDR3 size: 14 residues. CDR3: CASSLVPGSEKLFF. The CDR3 DNA is TGCGCCAGCAGCTTGGTTCCAGGGAGCGAAAAACTGTTTTTT.

The chain links TRBV7-2 to TRBJ1-1, with 9 bases fitting TRBD1. The CDR3 contains 14 residues. Germline V gene lookup returns CDR1 SGHTA and CDR2 FQGNSA. The ends lost 5 bases at V and 6 bases at J; junction bases unmatched: 7. The CDR3 region is CASSLSGTGSEAFF. The CDR3 nucleotides read TGTGCCAGCAGCCTCTCCGGGACAGGGTCTGAAGCTTTCTTT.

The chain recombines TRBV30 with TRBJ2-5; TRBD1 is a possible D gene (6 bases). V dropped 0 bases and J dropped 5 bases, with 10 bases sitting between them. The germline CDR1 and CDR2 sequences are GTSNPN and SVGIG (reference sequence). CDR3 length: 13 residues. CDR3 residues: CAWSVRRGETQYF. In DNA form, the CDR3 reads TGTGCCTGGAGTGTCCGCAGGGGTGAGACCCAGTACTTC.

The table lists this clonotype with a few counts. The chain employs TRBV7-9 and TRBJ2-3; 8 bases line up with TRBD1. V was pared by 3 bases and J by 5 bases, with 7 bases of the junction left unmatched. The CDR3 has 15 amino acids. CDR1 SEHNR and CDR2 FQNEAQ come from the germline V gene (reference sequence). The CDR3 DNA reads as TGTGCCAGCAGCTTTTCCGGACAGGGTGTAGATACGCAGTATTTT. It encodes CASSFSGQGVDTQYF.

The chain uses TRBV7-9 and TRBJ2-7; either TRBD1 or TRBD2 may supply D (7 bases each). Germline lookup yields CDR1 SEHNR and CDR2 FQNEAQ (reference sequence). The V gene lost 4 bases and the J gene lost 2 bases, with 15 bases spanning the gap. CDR3 size: 15 residues. In nucleotides, the CDR3 is TGTGCCAGCAGCTCAGGGGGGGCTGGAACCTACGAGCAGTACTTC. Encoded protein: CASSSGGAGTYEQYF.

The chain employs TRBV7-9 and TRBJ1-2; no definite D call. The CDR3 is made up of 12 amino acids. V was pared by 0 bases and J by 9 bases, with 8 bases between. Per the germline V gene, CDR1 is SEHNR and CDR2 is FQNEAQ (reference sequence). CDR3 residues: CASSLAGGSYTF. CDR3 bases: TGTGCCAGCAGCTTAGCTGGAGGTAGCTACACCTTC.

The J gene is TRBJ1-5, the V gene TRBV12-5, with a tentative D call TRBD1 (5 bases). The V and J ends lost 0 bases and 5 bases respectively, with 5 bases between them. CDR3 length equals 13 residues. Per the germline V gene, CDR1 is LGHNT and CDR2 is FRNRAP. The CDR3 coding sequence is TGTGCTAGTGGTTTGGTAGGGGATCAGCCCCAGCATTTT. This codes for CASGLVGDQPQHF.

This clonotype was counted many times. CDR3 protein: CASDGTDGINEQFF. The CDR3 region has the DNA TGTGCCAGCGACGGGACAGACGGGATCAATGAGCAGTTCTTC. This chain joins TRBV6-2 or TRBV6-3 and TRBJ2-1; TRBD1 agrees at 7 bases. V lost 8 bases and J lost 6; bases outside the gene matches: 10. Germline V gives CDR1 MNHEY, CDR2 SVGEGT. This CDR3 region has 14 residues.

The gene calls are TRBV20-1 and TRBJ2-1, with TRBD2 identical over 10 bases. The length of the CDR3 is 14 residues. Germline V gene lookup returns CDR1 DFQATT and CDR2 SNEGSKA (reference sequence). Unmatched junction bases numbered 6, after V lost 6 bases and J lost 4 bases. DNA of the CDR3: TGCAGTGCGGACCGGACTAGCGGTTACAATGAGCAGTTCTTC. It specifies CSADRTSGYNEQFF.

A note on this clonotype: A much more abundant neighbour one base away suggests this may be a read error. The J gene is TRBJ1-4, the V gene TRBV20-1; D unresolved. Germline lookup yields CDR1 DFQATT and CDR2 SNEGSKA (reference sequence). The length of the CDR3 is 15 residues. CDR3 loop: CSARAPWPPNGKLFF. The CDR3 DNA reads as TGCAGTGCTAGAGCCCCCTGGCCCCCTAATGGAAAACTGTTTTTT.

The CDR3 loop is CASNFGRPSRNEQFF. The CDR3 nucleotides read TGTGCCAGCAACTTCGGACGGCCTTCTCGCAATGAGCAGTTCTTC. This chain connects TRBV5-5 to TRBJ2-1; D not certain. The CDR3 loop spans 15 amino acids. V gave up 6 bases and J gave up 6 bases, with 19 bases separating them. Germline V CDR1 and CDR2: SGHKS, YYEKEE (reference sequence).

In its sample, this clonotype was seen many times. The gene calls are TRBV5-1 and TRBJ2-5, with D possibly TRBD1 on 7 matching bases. V dropped 0 bases and J dropped 2 bases, with 14 bases sitting between them. The germline V gene has CDR1 SGHRS and CDR2 YFSETQ. This CDR3 comprises 16 residues. CDR3 DNA: TGCGCCAGCAGCTTGGATGGAGGGGGCGGTCAAGAGACCCAGTACTTC. Its protein is CASSLDGGGGQETQYF.

Concerning this clonotype itself: A much larger clone is a single base away; this may be a read error. The rearrangement links TRBV4-1 to TRBJ2-3; 12 bases line up with TRBD2. The CDR3 has 17 residues. CDR1 is MGHRA and CDR2 is YSYEKL in the germline V gene. The CDR3 sequence is CASSQAPLAGGQDMQYF. The CDR3 DNA sequence: TGCGCCAGCAGCCAAGCCCCCCTAGCGGGGGGGCAAGATATGCAGTATTTT.

In its sample, this clonotype was seen many times. The chain is built from TRBV5-1 and TRBJ1-1; tentative D call: TRBD1 (6 bases). This CDR3 is built from 15 residues. The ends were cut back, 3 bases at V and 4 bases at J, with 16 bases in the middle. In germline, CDR1 is SGHRS, CDR2 YFSETQ. The DNA for the CDR3 is TGCGCCAGCAGCTGGGTACAGGGACGCGGCACTGAAGCTTTCTTT. Translating gives CASSWVQGRGTEAFF.

CDR3 sequence reads: CASSYMADYSPLHF. The CDR3 DNA is TGTGCCAGCAGTTACATGGCGGATTATTCACCCCTCCACTTT. The rearrangement joins TRBV6-5 to TRBJ1-6; D not certain. The CDR3 is 14 residues long. Germline CDR1 is MNHEY and CDR2 is SVGAGI. The V and J ends lost 2 bases and 8 bases respectively, with 10 bases between them.

As concerns this clonotype: This sequence may be a read error, since a much larger clone differs from it by one base. The rearrangement joins TRBV21-1 to TRBJ2-1; the DNA was not used to check the table's D call, TRBD1. TRBV21-1 is a listed pseudogene. The CDR3 contains 15 residues. CDR3 protein: CASSPSGKSSNEQFF. The CDR3 nucleotides are TGTGCCAGCAGCCCGTCCGGGAAATCCTCCAATGAGCAGTTCTTC.

This clonotype was seen a few times. The chain joins TRBV7-2 to TRBJ1-1; D not certain. The CDR3 totals 14 residues. The germline V gene has CDR1 SGHTA and CDR2 FQGNSA. V dropped 2 bases and J dropped 5 bases, with 12 bases sitting between them. This CDR3 reads CASSLKREGTEAFF. CDR3 sequence (DNA): TGTGCCAGCAGCTTAAAGCGGGAAGGGACTGAAGCTTTCTTT.

The chain has TRBV4-1 and TRBJ2-5; D possibly corresponds to TRBD1 (6 bases). Germline values: CDR1 MGHRA, CDR2 YSYEKL. Trimming took off 2 bases at V and 1 base at J, with 11 bases between the two ends. The CDR3 runs 15 residues. The CDR3 nucleotides read TGCGCCAGCAGCCAAATACAGGGTGTCCAAGAGACCCAGTACTTC. This codes for CASSQIQGVQETQYF.

This clonotype was found many times. CDR3 amino acids: CASSIDRGTSEQYF. CDR3 bases: TGTGCCAGTAGTATAGACAGGGGTACCAGCGAGCAGTACTTC. This chain connects TRBV19 to TRBJ2-7, with a possible D match to TRBD1 (6 bases). Trimming removed 0 bases at V and 6 bases at J, with 12 bases between. The CDR3 runs 14 residues. Germline lookup yields CDR1 LNHDA and CDR2 SQIVND (reference sequence).

This clonotype was observed a few times. A much larger clone lies a single base off, so this may be a read error. The J gene is TRBJ2-5, the V gene TRBV20-1, with a tentative D call TRBD1 (6 bases). The length of the CDR3 is 12 residues. Germline loops: CDR1 DFQATT, CDR2 SNEGSKA (reference sequence). This CDR3 is CRALGGSETQYF. The CDR3, as DNA: TGCAGGGCCCTAGGGGGTTCGGAGACCCAGTACTTC.

The V gene is TRBV14, the J gene TRBJ1-2; D perhaps matches TRBD1 (5 bases). Germline CDR1 SGHDN, CDR2 FVKESK. This CDR3 is built from 17 residues. The V gene lost 2 bases and the J gene lost 9 bases, with 25 bases spanning the gap. The CDR3 here is CASSQRGDPGSSNRYTF. DNA for the CDR3: TGTGCCAGCAGCCAACGGGGGGACCCGGGATCCAGCAATCGCTACACCTTC.

The chain's CDR3 is CASSLVLAGGVNEQFF. In nucleotides, the CDR3 is TGTGCCAGCAGCTTAGTACTAGCGGGGGGCGTAAATGAGCAGTTCTTC. V is TRBV7-2 and J is TRBJ2-1; TRBD2 agrees at 12 bases. This CDR3 spans 16 amino acids. Germline CDR1 reads SGHTA; CDR2 reads FQGNSA. The trim removed 1 base at V and 7 bases at J, leaving 5 bases unmatched.

Here the CDR3 reads CASSSTDRDNEKLFF. The CDR3 bases are TGTGCCAGCAGCTCCACCGACAGGGACAATGAAAAACTGTTTTTT. The chain has TRBV5-5 and TRBJ1-4; 7 nucleotides agree with TRBD1. Germline values: CDR1 SGHKS, CDR2 YYEKEE (reference sequence). J lost 5 bases, V lost 3 bases, and 7 bases had no gene match. The CDR3 has 15 amino acids.

This clonotype was detected only a few times. The chain joins TRBV4-2 to TRBJ1-2; 7 bases match TRBD1. The CDR3 extends over 15 amino acids. The V and J ends lost 1 base and 3 bases, in that order; junction bases with no gene match: 5. In germline, CDR1 is LGHNA, CDR2 YNFKEQ. The CDR3 bases are TGTGCCAGCAGCCAAGCAGGGGGGAGTGACTATGGCTACACCTTC. Translation gives CASSQAGGSDYGYTF.

The gene calls are TRBV20-1 and TRBJ2-7, with 9 bases aligning to TRBD1. Germline CDR1 and CDR2: DFQATT and SNEGSKA (reference sequence). The CDR3 extends over 13 amino acids. Germline trimming cut 4 bases from V and 6 bases from J; bases unmatched to any gene: 7. The CDR3 protein is CSAKQTGGGEQYF. DNA for the CDR3: TGCAGTGCTAAGCAGACAGGGGGAGGCGAGCAGTACTTC.